The entry below gives a single T cell receptor (beta chain) sequence along with its context. Profiling relied on immunoSEQ multiplex PCR, and the TCRdb table lists in-frame clones only, not all of them. The table shows roughly 390,000 clones, with roughly nine tenths occurring only once. This sample is part of a study of Ad26.COV2.S vaccination and SARS-CoV-2 variants. Treatment indicated: about 20 received Ad26.COV2.S at low or high dose, single or two shots; roughly 5 received placebo; per-sample allocation not given. It was on day 63 after the first vaccine or placebo injection that samples were taken. Germline V lookup: CDR1 SGHRS, CDR2 YFSETQ. Trimming stripped 2 bases from V and 2 bases from J, with 20 bases between. CDR3 length equals 17 residues.

Sequencing used peripheral blood, obtained in a trial of Ad26.COV2.S vaccine versus placebo. V usage is TRBV5-1 and J usage is TRBJ2-7; D not certain. The source is a person aged 18-60 years who received the Ad26.COV2.S COVID-19 vaccine or a placebo. CDR3: CASSLGPSGVGTYEQYF. CDR3 sequence (DNA): TGCGCCAGCAGCTTAGGTCCCTCCGGCGTCGGCACCTACGAGCAGTACTTC.